The 32 T cell receptor beta chains below all came from one sample that was sequenced in a study of T-cell memory formation after mild COVID-19 (dated by TCRdb to 2020 to 2023). Library preparation was by 5' RACE. Data came from an Illumina NovaSeq 6000. Clones were called with MiXCR by TCRdb after fastp trimmed the public reads at Q25, and only in-frame beta chains were retained. For every CDR3 protein sequence, its rows merge into one entry that carries the most common genes and DNA. The sample profile shows 50,000 to 75,000 distinct CDR3 sequences; 9.3% of them were found once. About 1.1% of the sample rests with the top ten. Material for sequencing was PBMCs or a T cell subset sorted from them (not recorded which). The receptor set was obtained from a man aged 18-30 years who had mild COVID-19 (a few samples of this study predate the infection). The sample titles of this study are shuffled in the database, so cell type and time point are left out; the donor was told from shared clones.

The table lists this clonotype with a few counts. The J gene is TRBJ2-2, the V gene TRBV7-7; unclear D gene. The CDR3 runs 13 residues. Germline V gives CDR1 SSHAT, CDR2 FNYEAQ (reference sequence). V shed 4 bases and J shed 6 bases, with 9 bases lying between them. The CDR3 sequence is CASSYARAGELFF. As DNA, the CDR3 is TGTGCCAGCAGCTATGCGCGCGCCGGGGAGCTGTTTTTT.

This clonotype turned up a few times. The chain employs TRBV20-1 and TRBJ2-1; no reliable D call. V lost 3 bases to trimming and J lost 6 bases, with 12 bases between them. This CDR3 contains 13 residues. CDR1 DFQATT and CDR2 SNEGSKA come from the germline V gene (reference sequence). The CDR3 region has the DNA TGCAGTGCTAGTCCCCAGTTGGGCAATGAGCAGTTCTTC. Encoded protein: CSASPQLGNEQFF.

This clonotype has at least ten counts. The chain joins TRBV7-8 to TRBJ2-7; D tentatively reads TRBD1 or TRBD2 (5 bases each). Per the germline V gene, CDR1 is SGHVS and CDR2 is FQNEAQ. CDR3 length: 16 residues. V was trimmed by 4 bases and J by 5 bases, leaving 21 bases between them. CDR3 bases: TGTGCCAGCAGCTATAATACCGGGGCTATGGGGGACGAGCAGTACTTC. It is translated as CASSYNTGAMGDEQYF.

Only a few counts were recorded for this clonotype. This chain uses TRBV18 with TRBJ2-1; weak D call: TRBD1 (6 bases). V was shortened by 3 bases and J by 5 bases, with 8 bases between the two germline ends. Germline loops: CDR1 KGHSH, CDR2 LQKENI. The CDR3 consists of 13 residues. The DNA of the CDR3 is TGTGCCAGCTCACCGGACAGCAACAATGAGCAGTTCTTC. Translation gives CASSPDSNNEQFF. The whole variable domain, remainder taken from reference TRBV18 and TRBJ2-1, is NAGVMQNPRHLVRRRGQEARLRCSPMKGHSHVYWYRQLPEEGLKFMVYLQKENIIDESGMPKERFSAEFPKEGPSILRIQQVVRGDSAAYFCASSPDSNNEQFFGPGTRLTVL.

Ten or more counts support this clonotype. The chain couples TRBV4-1 to TRBJ2-5, with 7 bases matching TRBD2. CDR3 length: 15 amino acids. Trimming at V came to 0 bases and at J to 3 bases, leaving 4 bases not matched to a gene. CDR1 is MGHRA and CDR2 is YSYEKL in the germline V gene. The CDR3 DNA reads TGCGCCAGCAGCCAAGACGGGGCGGGGGAAGAGACCCAGTACTTC. It translates to CASSQDGAGEETQYF.

The table lists this clonotype with many counts. The chain is built from TRBV12-3 or TRBV12-4 and TRBJ2-1; D might be TRBD2 (7 bases). The CDR3 covers 16 residues. The ends were cut back, 5 bases at V and 7 bases at J, with 21 bases in the middle. The CDR3: CASSPVGGGPLNEQFF. Here the CDR3 DNA reads TGTGCCAGCAGTCCCGTTGGGGGGGGGCCATTGAATGAGCAGTTCTTC.

This clonotype was detected only a few times. CDR3 DNA: TGTGCCAGCAGCAGGGGGCTCACCGGGGAGCTGTTTTTT. Protein: CASSRGLTGELFF. This chain uses TRBV7-3 with TRBJ2-2; TRBD1 matches at 7 bases. Trimming removed 5 bases from V and 4 bases from J; junction bases left unmatched: 1. Germline V CDR1 and CDR2: SGHTA, FQGTGA. The CDR3 is 13 residues long.

The gene calls are TRBV4-2 and TRBJ1-1, with a tentative D call TRBD1 (5 bases). V dropped 1 base and J dropped 5 bases, with 14 bases sitting between them. The germline V gene has CDR1 LGHNA and CDR2 YNFKEQ. The CDR3 is 15 residues long. The DNA of the CDR3 is TGTGCCAGCAGCCAAGGGCCAGGGAAGGGTACTGAAGCTTTCTTT. Residues: CASSQGPGKGTEAFF.

DNA for the CDR3: TGCAGTGCTAGGGACCCATTTAGCTCCTACAATGAGCAGTTCTTC. Translating gives CSARDPFSSYNEQFF. The rearrangement joins TRBV20-1 to TRBJ2-1; no reliable D call. This CDR3 has 15 residues. V shed 3 bases and J shed 0 bases, with 12 bases lying between them. Germline V lookup: CDR1 DFQATT, CDR2 SNEGSKA (reference sequence).

This clonotype was observed at least ten times. V is TRBV12-3 or TRBV12-4 and J is TRBJ2-1; 11 nucleotides align to TRBD1. Trimming took 10 bases from V and 9 from J; bases not matched to a gene: 8. This CDR3 comprises 13 residues. The CDR3 protein is CAIPGQGDGEQFF. CDR3 bases: TGTGCCATCCCGGGACAGGGGGACGGTGAGCAGTTCTTC.

This clonotype was observed a handful of times. This rearrangement joins TRBV10-3 to TRBJ2-1; no firm D call. Per germline, CDR1 ENHRY and CDR2 SYGVKD. CDR3 length: 12 amino acids. Between the trimmed V and J ends, which lost 1 base and 8 bases, there was a span of 6 bases. Written as DNA, the CDR3 is TGTGCCATCAGTGAGTATGGGGATGAGCAGTTCTTC. Translation: CAISEYGDEQFF.

This clonotype occurred a few times. The gene calls are TRBV12-3 or TRBV12-4 and TRBJ2-7, with D tentatively TRBD2 (6 bases). Trimming pared 1 base from V and 4 bases from J, leaving 14 bases between. The CDR3 is 15 residues long. The DNA for the CDR3 is TGTGCCAGCAGTTTAGAGGCCGGGGGTGGGTACGAGCAGTACGTC. It codes for CASSLEAGGGYEQYV.

The table lists this clonotype with many counts. The V gene is TRBV12-3 or TRBV12-4, the J gene TRBJ1-5, with D perhaps TRBD1 (6 bases). Trimming left V 4 bases short and J 6 bases short, with 25 bases between. The CDR3 extends over 18 amino acids. CDR3 in DNA: TGTGCCAGCAGTTCTATAGAGGTATCAGGGGATTATATTCAGCCCCAGCATTTT. As protein: CASSSIEVSGDYIQPQHF.

The chain links TRBV5-1 to TRBJ2-6; D is ambiguous. The CDR3 runs 15 residues. V was shortened by 0 bases and J by 1 base, with 5 bases between the two germline ends. CDR1 and CDR2 from the germline V gene are SGHRS and YFSETQ. The CDR3 spells CASSLVGSGANVLTF. The CDR3 DNA is TGCGCCAGCAGCTTGGTTGGGTCTGGGGCCAACGTCCTGACTTTC.

This clonotype was detected ten times or more. CDR3 amino acids: CASSPGPGPQETQYF. The CDR3 bases are TGCGCCAGCAGCCCGGGCCCCGGCCCCCAAGAGACCCAGTACTTC. V gene TRBV5-1 combines with J gene TRBJ2-5; unclear D gene. The V end was cut by 4 bases, the J end by 1 base, with 14 bases between. This CDR3 comprises 15 residues. The V gene's germline CDR1 is SGHRS and CDR2 YFSETQ.

The genes are TRBV24-1 and TRBJ2-3, with a tentative D call TRBD2 (6 bases). CDR1 and CDR2 from the germline V gene are KGHDR and SFDVKD. The CDR3 covers 12 residues. V lost 3 bases and J 6 bases, leaving 6 bases between the germline ends. As DNA, the CDR3 is TGTGCCACCAGTGATGGGAGGGATACGCAGTATTTT. It codes for CATSDGRDTQYF.

The V and J genes are TRBV27 and TRBJ2-1, with 14 nucleotides matching TRBD2. The CDR3 is 16 amino acids. V trimming: 5 bases; J trimming: 10 bases; junction bases outside the gene matches: 10. Germline V gene sequence: CDR1 MNHEY, CDR2 SMNVEV (reference sequence). In DNA, the CDR3 is TGTGCCAGCAGTCCCATGACTAGCGGGGGGGCTAGGGAGCAGTTCTTC. Its protein is CASSPMTSGGAREQFF.

This clonotype occurred a few times. The rearrangement joins TRBV4-3 to TRBJ2-2; 8 positions agree with TRBD1. The CDR3 contains 15 residues. CDR1 is LGHNA and CDR2 is YSLEER in the germline V gene. V shed 6 bases and J 1 base; nucleotides not matched to a gene: 4. CDR3 bases: TGCGCCAGCAGATCCGGGACAGGGAACACCGGGGAGCTGTTTTTT. It specifies CASRSGTGNTGELFF.

This clonotype was counted ten times or more. V gene TRBV5-1 combines with J gene TRBJ2-7; 9 bases are a match to TRBD1. Trimming at V came to 4 bases and at J to 2 bases, leaving 4 bases not matched to a gene. The CDR3 is 14 residues long. From germline, CDR1 is SGHRS and CDR2 YFSETQ. The CDR3 nucleotides are TGCGCCAGCAGCCCCCGGGACAGGGCCTACGAGCAGTACTTC. Translation: CASSPRDRAYEQYF.

This clonotype has at least ten counts. The chain recombines TRBV20-1 with TRBJ1-5; D is uncertain. CDR3 length equals 14 residues. Germline V gives CDR1 DFQATT, CDR2 SNEGSKA (reference sequence). V lost 3 bases and J lost 0, with 9 bases in between. This CDR3 reads CSARLGNSNQPQHF. For the CDR3, the DNA is TGCAGTGCTAGGCTGGGGAATAGCAATCAGCCCCAGCATTTT.

This clonotype was seen only a few times. The chain uses TRBV5-1 and TRBJ2-5, with D possibly being TRBD1 (6 bases). The CDR3 covers 15 residues. The germline gives CDR1 SGHRS, CDR2 YFSETQ. V lost 2 bases, J lost 3 bases, and 14 bases lay in between. In DNA form, the CDR3 reads TGCGCCAGCAGCTTACAGGGCGGCTACGAAGAGACCCAGTACTTC. This translates into CASSLQGGYEETQYF.

The J gene is TRBJ1-3, the V gene TRBV7-9; TRBD1 might be the D (5 bases). Germline V CDR1 and CDR2: SEHNR, FQNEAQ (reference sequence). This CDR3 comprises 16 residues. The V end was cut by 5 bases, the J end by 4 bases, with 18 bases between. CDR3 in DNA: TGTGCCAGCAGCCCCCGTTTGGCAGGGCACGGAAACACCATATATTTT. It encodes CASSPRLAGHGNTIYF.

The chain is built from TRBV5-1 and TRBJ2-5; 10 nucleotides align to TRBD1. The CDR3 has 17 amino acids. Germline V gene data show CDR1 as SGHRS and CDR2 as YFSETQ. Unmatched junction bases numbered 7, after V lost 0 bases and J lost 2 bases. The CDR3 protein is CASSLATGTGVQETQYF. DNA of the CDR3: TGCGCCAGCAGCTTGGCTACCGGGACAGGGGTGCAAGAGACCCAGTACTTC.

In DNA, the CDR3 is TGTGCCAGCAGCTCCCGGGGATTAGCGGGGTCGCCCTCTAGCACAGATACGCAGTATTTT. Translation: CASSSRGLAGSPSSTDTQYF. This rearrangement joins TRBV9 to TRBJ2-3, with 8 bases matching TRBD2. The trim removed 4 bases at V and 0 bases at J, leaving 19 bases unmatched. Germline V gene data show CDR1 as SGDLS and CDR2 as YYNGEE. The length of the CDR3 is 20 residues.

This chain links TRBV4-2 with TRBJ2-7; D might be TRBD1 or TRBD2, each matching 6 bases. V gave up 4 bases and J gave up 0 bases, with 13 bases separating them. Germline V gives CDR1 LGHNA, CDR2 YNFKEQ. CDR3 length: 15 amino acids. DNA for the CDR3: TGTGCCAGCAGCCCTCAGAGGGGGGTCTCCTACGAGCAGTACTTC. Its translation is CASSPQRGVSYEQYF.

V usage is TRBV7-2 and J usage is TRBJ2-1; D call uncertain. This CDR3 region has 9 residues. Germline loops: CDR1 SGHTA, CDR2 FQGNSA. V was shortened by 5 bases and J by 15 bases, with 8 bases between the two germline ends. CDR3 DNA sequence: TGTGCCAGCAGCGCCCGTCCGTTCTTC. Amino acids: CASSARPFF.

This clonotype is labeled medium-sized. This chain connects TRBV5-1 to TRBJ2-3, with TRBD1 matching 9 bases. Per the germline V gene, CDR1 is SGHRS and CDR2 is YFSETQ. This CDR3 comprises 14 residues. Trimming cost V 7 bases and J 4 bases; bases outside gene matches: 7. CDR3 in amino acids: CASRDRAIADTQYF. CDR3 bases: TGCGCCAGCCGGGACAGGGCTATCGCAGATACGCAGTATTTT.

The CDR3 is CASSFRTGDTEAFF. CDR3 DNA: TGCGCCAGCAGCTTTCGGACAGGGGACACTGAAGCTTTCTTT. The chain recombines TRBV5-1 with TRBJ1-1, with 9 bases matching TRBD1. After removal of 2 bases from V and 3 bases from J, the junction contained 2 bases not matched to a gene. CDR1 and CDR2 (germline): SGHRS, YFSETQ. The CDR3 extends over 14 amino acids.

The table lists this clonotype with a few counts. This chain joins TRBV20-1 and TRBJ2-3, with 9 nucleotides matching TRBD2. V lost 1 base to trimming and J lost 5 bases; unmatched junction nucleotides: 10. There are 16 residues in the CDR3. Germline CDR1 DFQATT, CDR2 SNEGSKA (reference sequence). CDR3 protein: CSARVGGSGGVDTQYF. The DNA of the CDR3 is TGCAGTGCTAGAGTTGGAGGTAGCGGGGGAGTAGATACGCAGTATTTT.

The V gene is TRBV20-1, the J gene TRBJ2-7; D gene uncertain. Germline CDR1 reads DFQATT; CDR2 reads SNEGSKA (reference sequence). The V end was cut by 1 base, the J end by 0 bases, with 7 bases between. This CDR3 comprises 13 residues. The CDR3 bases are TGCAGTGCTAGAGCTCTCTCCTCCTACGAGCAGTACTTC. Translated, it gives CSARALSSYEQYF.

The chain has TRBV5-1 and TRBJ2-5, with 11 bases fitting TRBD2. The V gene end was trimmed by 4 bases and the J gene end by 5 bases; junction bases not matched to a gene: 10. Germline lookup yields CDR1 SGHRS and CDR2 YFSETQ. CDR3 size: 16 residues. CDR3 nucleotides: TGCGCCAGCAGCCTGAAACTAGCGGGGGTAGTTGAGACCCAGTACTTC. Its protein product is CASSLKLAGVVETQYF.

This clonotype was counted only a few times. The germline gene is not matched at one end of the junction; a read error may be the cause. The chain combines TRBV7-9 with TRBJ1-6; the match to TRBD1 covers 9 bases. The CDR3 spans 17 residues. The germline gives CDR1 SEHNR, CDR2 FQNEAQ (reference sequence). This CDR3 reads CAGSKGQGLAGGSPLHF. CDR3 nucleotides: TGTGCCGGCAGCAAGGGACAGGGCCTTGCCGGTGGTTCACCCCTCCACTTT. Full variable domain (remainder filled in from reference TRBV7-9 and TRBJ1-6): DTGVSQNPRHKITKRGQNVTFRCDPISEHNRLYWYRQTLGQGPEFLTYFQNEAQLEKSRLLSDRFSAERPKGSFSTLEIQRTEQGDSAMYLCAGSKGQGLAGGSPLHFGNGTRLTVT.